What follows are 4 T cell receptor beta chains derived from one specimen sequenced in a study of T-cell memory formation after mild COVID-19. A single record per CDR3 protein comes from TCRdb applying MiXCR to the 5' RACE reads. The sample consists of about 190,000 distinct CDR3 sequences, about a sixth of them appearing once. What was sequenced was PBMCs or a T cell subset sorted from them (not recorded which). The origin of the receptors is an adult woman who had mild COVID-19 (a few samples of this study predate the infection). Cell type and time point are not known.

The chain is built from TRBV11-1 and TRBJ2-1, with TRBD2 matching 9 bases. Germline assignment: CDR1 SGHAT and CDR2 FQDESV (reference sequence). The CDR3 length is 15 residues. Losses at the gene ends were 5 bases for V and 4 bases for J; bases not matched to a gene: 6. In nucleotides, the CDR3 is TGTGCCAGCAGCCCCGGGACTAGCTTTTACAATGAGCAGTTCTTC. This codes for CASSPGTSFYNEQFF.

This clonotype was detected a few times. J is TRBJ2-7 and V is TRBV5-1; D assignment may be TRBD1 or TRBD2 (5 bases each). Trimming took 0 bases from V and 4 from J, leaving 20 bases between them. The CDR3 sequence is 17 residues long. CDR1 and CDR2 from the germline V gene are SGHRS and YFSETQ. In DNA, the CDR3 is TGCGCCAGCAGCTTGGCCGGGACGCAGCGGACCCCTTACGAGCAGTACTTC. It translates to CASSLAGTQRTPYEQYF. The complete variable domain, with remaining parts taken from reference TRBV5-1 and TRBJ2-7, reads KAGVTQTPRYLIKTRGQQVTLSCSPISGHRSVSWYQQTPGQGLQFLFEYFSETQRNKGNFPGRFSGRQFSNSRSEMNVSTLELGDSALYLCASSLAGTQRTPYEQYFGPGTRLTVT.

This chain joins TRBV7-8 and TRBJ2-1, with TRBD2 identical over 8 bases. Germline CDR1 is SGHVS and CDR2 is FQNEAQ. This CDR3 has 15 amino acids. V lost 4 bases and J lost 5; bases outside the gene matches: 7. The CDR3 reads CASSSDGTRNNEQFF. CDR3 nucleotide sequence: TGTGCCAGCAGCTCCGATGGGACTAGGAACAATGAGCAGTTCTTC. Full variable domain (missing parts from reference TRBV7-8 and TRBJ2-1): GAGVSQSPRYKVAKRGQDVALRCDPISGHVSLFWYQQALGQGPEFLTYFQNEAQLDKSGLPSDRFFAERPEGSVSTLKIQRTQQEDSAVYLCASSSDGTRNNEQFFGPGTRLTVL.

This clonotype turned up a few times. V usage is TRBV7-8 and J usage is TRBJ2-5, with a tentative D call TRBD2 (7 bases). The CDR3 is made up of 15 amino acids. The V end lost 2 bases, the J end lost 1 base, and 11 bases lay between the germline ends. Germline-derived CDR1 and CDR2 are SGHVS and FQNEAQ. CDR3 region: CASSLQGTIQETQYF. The CDR3 bases are TGTGCCAGCAGCTTACAGGGGACTATCCAAGAGACCCAGTACTTC.